The 5 T cell receptor beta chains below come from one sample, sequenced in a study of identical twins. Each CDR3 protein is one row after TCRdb ran MiXCR on the 5' RACE reads. The sample comprises about 530,000 distinct CDR3 sequences, 20% to 25% of which are singletons, and around 0.5% rests with the top ten. These data were likewise used in another study, on yellow fever vaccine responses in identical twins.

The sequenced material came from CD4+ T cells sorted from blood. These receptors were obtained from a woman between 18 and 29 years old in good health.

The chain combines TRBV9 with TRBJ2-5; D ambiguous. The CDR3 totals 13 residues. V shed 4 bases and J shed 7 bases, with 14 bases lying between them. The germline V gene encodes CDR1 SGDLS and CDR2 YYNGEE. The CDR3 sequence: CASSILEVGTQYF. In DNA form, the CDR3 reads TGTGCCAGCAGCATCCTCGAAGTGGGGACCCAGTACTTC.

This clonotype was found a few times. This chain connects TRBV10-3 to TRBJ2-6; D is unresolved. This CDR3 has 15 residues. Germline-derived CDR1 and CDR2 are ENHRY and SYGVKD. Trimming cost V 7 bases and J 4 bases, with 14 bases left between them. In DNA form, the CDR3 reads TGTGCCATCACTCCGGAAGATCGGGGGGCCAACGTCCTGACTTTC. It is translated as CAITPEDRGANVLTF.

This clonotype has only a few counts. This chain joins TRBV5-1 and TRBJ2-4; 8 nucleotides match TRBD1. The CDR3 runs 16 residues. V was pared by 3 bases and J by 3 bases, with 8 bases of the junction left unmatched. The germline CDR1 and CDR2 sequences are SGHRS and YFSETQ. Here the CDR3 reads CASSSRTGIDKNIQYF. The CDR3 region has the DNA TGCGCCAGCAGCTCTAGGACAGGGATTGACAAAAACATTCAGTACTTC.

This CDR3 reads CASSLRRKASGGALFSDTQYF. The CDR3 DNA follows: TGTGCCAGCAGCTTACGCAGGAAGGCTAGCGGGGGGGCCTTGTTCTCAGATACGCAGTATTTT. The V and J genes are TRBV7-2 and TRBJ2-3, with TRBD2 matching over 12 bases. This CDR3 is 21 amino acids long. Germline trimming cut 2 bases from V and 4 bases from J; bases unmatched to any gene: 19. The germline V gene has CDR1 SGHTA and CDR2 FQGNSA.

This chain connects TRBV12-3 or TRBV12-4 to TRBJ2-6, with a tentative D call TRBD2 (5 bases). The length of the CDR3 is 15 residues. The germline V and J ends were trimmed by 5 bases and 3 bases, with 11 bases remaining between them. The CDR3 DNA sequence: TGTGCCAGCAGTCCCCCGGGGTTTGGGGCCAACGTCCTGACTTTC. Residues: CASSPPGFGANVLTF.